The present TCR beta chain was sequenced within a study of Tregs in tolerant kidney transplant recipients. Germline assignment: CDR1 SNHLY and CDR2 FYNNEI. This CDR3 has 14 residues. The V gene lost 7 bases and the J gene lost 0 bases, with 13 bases spanning the gap. This table comes from immunoSEQ multiplex PCR, and its TCRdb copy is limited to in-frame clones, with some not included. The profile shows over 70,000 clones, roughly nine tenths of them singletons. Whole-study findings and limits: Donor-specific Treg expansion exceeded global Treg expansion in tolerant patients, suggesting antigen drive. Tregs expanded with activated donor B cells seemed most donor-specific.

The nonmyeloablative bone marrow transplants came from related graft donors, with transient mixed chimerism. In its sample, this clone was seen a few times. Its antigen is not known. The sequenced sample was CD4+ T cells from blood (PBMCs), obtained 24 months after the transplant. The source is a human patient who received a combined kidney and bone marrow transplant. Certain T cells may be donor cells from the graft. The V and J genes are TRBV2 and TRBJ2-7; the D gene is possibly TRBD1 (6 bases). The CDR3 DNA reads TGTGCCAGCATCTCCGTACAGGGCTCCTACGAGCAGTACTTC. It codes for CASISVQGSYEQYF.